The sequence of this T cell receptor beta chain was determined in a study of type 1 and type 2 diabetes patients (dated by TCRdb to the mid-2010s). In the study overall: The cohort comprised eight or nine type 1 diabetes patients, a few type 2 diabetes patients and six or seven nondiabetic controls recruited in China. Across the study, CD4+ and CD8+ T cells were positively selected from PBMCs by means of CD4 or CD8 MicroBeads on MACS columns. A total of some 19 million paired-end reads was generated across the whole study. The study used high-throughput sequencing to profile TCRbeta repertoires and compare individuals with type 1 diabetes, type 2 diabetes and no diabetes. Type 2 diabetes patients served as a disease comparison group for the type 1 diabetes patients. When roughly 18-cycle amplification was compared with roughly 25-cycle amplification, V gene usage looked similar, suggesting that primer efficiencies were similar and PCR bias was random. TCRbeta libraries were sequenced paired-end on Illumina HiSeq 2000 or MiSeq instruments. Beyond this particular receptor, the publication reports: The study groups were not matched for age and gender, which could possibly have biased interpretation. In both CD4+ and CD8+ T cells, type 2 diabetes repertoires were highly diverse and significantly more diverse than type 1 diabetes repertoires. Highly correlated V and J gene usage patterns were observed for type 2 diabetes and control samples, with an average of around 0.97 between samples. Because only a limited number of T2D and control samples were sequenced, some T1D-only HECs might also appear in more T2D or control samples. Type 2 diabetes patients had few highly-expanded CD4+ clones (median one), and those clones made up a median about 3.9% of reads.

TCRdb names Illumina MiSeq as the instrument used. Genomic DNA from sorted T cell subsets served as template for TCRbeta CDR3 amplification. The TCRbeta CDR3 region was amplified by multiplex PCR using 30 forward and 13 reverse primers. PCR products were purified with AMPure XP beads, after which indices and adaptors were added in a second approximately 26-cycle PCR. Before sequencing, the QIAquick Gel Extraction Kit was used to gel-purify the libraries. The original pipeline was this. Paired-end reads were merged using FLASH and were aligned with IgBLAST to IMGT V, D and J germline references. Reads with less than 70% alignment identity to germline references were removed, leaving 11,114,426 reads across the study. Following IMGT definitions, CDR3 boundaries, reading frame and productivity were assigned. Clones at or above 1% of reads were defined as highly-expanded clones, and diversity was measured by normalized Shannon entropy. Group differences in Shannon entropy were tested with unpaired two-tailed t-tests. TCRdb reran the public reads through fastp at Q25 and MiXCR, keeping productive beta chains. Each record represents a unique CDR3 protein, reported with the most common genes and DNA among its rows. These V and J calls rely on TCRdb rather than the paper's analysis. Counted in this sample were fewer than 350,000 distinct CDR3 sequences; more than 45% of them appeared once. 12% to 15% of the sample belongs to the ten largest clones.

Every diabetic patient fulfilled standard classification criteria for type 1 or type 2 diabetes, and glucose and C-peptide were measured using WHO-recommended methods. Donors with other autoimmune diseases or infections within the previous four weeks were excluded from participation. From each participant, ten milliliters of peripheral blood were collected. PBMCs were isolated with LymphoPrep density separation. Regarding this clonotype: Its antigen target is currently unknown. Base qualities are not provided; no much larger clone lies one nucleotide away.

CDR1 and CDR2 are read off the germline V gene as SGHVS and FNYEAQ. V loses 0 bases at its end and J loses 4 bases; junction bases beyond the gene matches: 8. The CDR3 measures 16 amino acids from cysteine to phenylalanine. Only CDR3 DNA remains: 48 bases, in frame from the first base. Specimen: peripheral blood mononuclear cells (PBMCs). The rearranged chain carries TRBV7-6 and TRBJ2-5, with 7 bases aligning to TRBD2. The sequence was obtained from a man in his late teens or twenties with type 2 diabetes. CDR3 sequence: CASSLALGGSGETQYF. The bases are TGTGCCAGCAGCTTAGCGTTGGGGGGGAGTGGAGAGACCCAGTACTTC.